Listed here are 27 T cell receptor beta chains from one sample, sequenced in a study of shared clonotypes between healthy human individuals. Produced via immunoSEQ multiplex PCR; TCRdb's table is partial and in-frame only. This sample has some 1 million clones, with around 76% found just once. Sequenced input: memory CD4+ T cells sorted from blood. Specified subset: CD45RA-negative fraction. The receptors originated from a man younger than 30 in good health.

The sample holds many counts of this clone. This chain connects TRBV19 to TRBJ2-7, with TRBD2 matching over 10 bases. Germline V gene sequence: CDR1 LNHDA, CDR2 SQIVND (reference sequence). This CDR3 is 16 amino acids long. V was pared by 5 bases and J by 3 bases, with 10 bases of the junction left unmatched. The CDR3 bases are TGTGCCAGTAGTCCTTCACTAGCGGGGCTTTTCTACGAGCAGTACTTC. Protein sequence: CASSPSLAGLFYEQYF.

The DNA of the CDR3 is TGTGCCAGCAGCTTCCCCTCGGGGGGAGCTGGCTACACCTTC. Protein sequence: CASSFPSGGAGYTF. The V call is TRBV7-2, the J call TRBJ1-2, with D perhaps TRBD1 (5 bases). V was shortened by 3 bases and J by 7 bases, with 15 bases between the two germline ends. Germline V gene lookup returns CDR1 SGHTA and CDR2 FQGNSA. CDR3 length: 14 amino acids.

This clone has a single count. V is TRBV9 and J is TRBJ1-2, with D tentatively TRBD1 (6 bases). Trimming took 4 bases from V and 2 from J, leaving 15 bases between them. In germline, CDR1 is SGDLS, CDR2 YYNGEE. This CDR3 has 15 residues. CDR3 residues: CASSRQGTSNYGYTF. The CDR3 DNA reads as TGTGCCAGCAGCAGGCAGGGGACATCGAACTATGGCTACACCTTC.

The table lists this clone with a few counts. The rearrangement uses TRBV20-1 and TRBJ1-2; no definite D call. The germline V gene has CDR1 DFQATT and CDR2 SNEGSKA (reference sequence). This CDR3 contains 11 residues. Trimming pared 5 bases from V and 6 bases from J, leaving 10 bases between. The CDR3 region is CSAPPGDGYTF. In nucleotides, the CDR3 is TGCAGTGCTCCCCCGGGTGATGGCTACACCTTC.

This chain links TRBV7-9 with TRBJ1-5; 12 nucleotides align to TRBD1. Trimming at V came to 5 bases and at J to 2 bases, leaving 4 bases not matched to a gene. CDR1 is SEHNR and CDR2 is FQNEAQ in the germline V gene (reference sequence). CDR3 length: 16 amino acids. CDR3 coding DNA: TGTGCCAGCAGCCCCGGGACAGGGGGCGGCAATCAGCCCCAGCATTTT. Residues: CASSPGTGGGNQPQHF.

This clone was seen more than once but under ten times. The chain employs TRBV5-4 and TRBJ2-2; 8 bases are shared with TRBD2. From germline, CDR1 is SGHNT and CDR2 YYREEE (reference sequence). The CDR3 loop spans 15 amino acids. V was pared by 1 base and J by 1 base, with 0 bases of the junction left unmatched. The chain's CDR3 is CASSLLAGNTGELFF. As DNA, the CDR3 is TGTGCCAGCAGCTTGCTAGCGGGGAACACCGGGGAGCTGTTTTTT.

The CDR3 sequence is CASSRYRVGYGYTF. DNA of the CDR3: TGTGCCAGCAGTCGCTACAGGGTTGGCTATGGCTACACCTTC. The rearrangement uses TRBV6-5 and TRBJ1-2; D possibly corresponds to TRBD1 (6 bases). The CDR3 contains 14 residues. Deletions cut 5 bases from V and 4 bases from J, with 14 bases between. Per the germline V gene, CDR1 is MNHEY and CDR2 is SVGAGI.

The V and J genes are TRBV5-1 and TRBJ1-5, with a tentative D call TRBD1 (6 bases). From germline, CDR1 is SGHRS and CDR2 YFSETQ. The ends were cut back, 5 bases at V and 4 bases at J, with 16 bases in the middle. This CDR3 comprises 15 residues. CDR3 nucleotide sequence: TGCGCCAGCAGATTCTCAGGGGCCCCTAATCAGCCCCAGCATTTT. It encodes CASRFSGAPNQPQHF. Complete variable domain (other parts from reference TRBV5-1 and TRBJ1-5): KAGVTQTPRYLIKTRGQQVTLSCSPISGHRSVSWYQQTPGQGLQFLFEYFSETQRNKGNFPGRFSGRQFSNSRSEMNVSTLELGDSALYLCASRFSGAPNQPQHFGDGTRLSIL.

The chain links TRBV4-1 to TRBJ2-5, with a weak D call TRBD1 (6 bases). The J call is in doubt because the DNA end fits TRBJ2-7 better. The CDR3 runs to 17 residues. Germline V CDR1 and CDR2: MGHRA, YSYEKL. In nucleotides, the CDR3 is TGCGCCAGCAGCCAGCTAGACTGGGACAAGAACTCCTACGAGCAGTACTTC. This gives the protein CASSQLDWDKNSYEQYF.

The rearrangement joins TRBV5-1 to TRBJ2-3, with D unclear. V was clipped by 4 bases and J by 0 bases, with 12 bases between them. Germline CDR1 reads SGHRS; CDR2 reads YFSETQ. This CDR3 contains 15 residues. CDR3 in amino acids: CASSTRTTSTDTQYF. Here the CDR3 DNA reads TGCGCCAGCAGCACAAGGACCACTAGCACAGATACGCAGTATTTT.

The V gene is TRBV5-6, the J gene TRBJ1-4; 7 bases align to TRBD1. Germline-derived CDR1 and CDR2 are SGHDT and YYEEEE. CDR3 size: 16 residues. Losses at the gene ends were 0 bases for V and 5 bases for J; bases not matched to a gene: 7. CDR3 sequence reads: CASSLARQGLNEKLFF. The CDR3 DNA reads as TGTGCCAGCAGCTTGGCCAGACAGGGCCTAAATGAAAAACTGTTTTTT.

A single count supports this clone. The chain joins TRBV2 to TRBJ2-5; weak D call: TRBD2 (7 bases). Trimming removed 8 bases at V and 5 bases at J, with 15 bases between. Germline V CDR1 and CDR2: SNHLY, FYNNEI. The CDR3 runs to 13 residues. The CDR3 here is CASLRGGRETQYF. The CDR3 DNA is TGTGCCAGCTTGAGGGGGGGCCGCGAGACCCAGTACTTC.

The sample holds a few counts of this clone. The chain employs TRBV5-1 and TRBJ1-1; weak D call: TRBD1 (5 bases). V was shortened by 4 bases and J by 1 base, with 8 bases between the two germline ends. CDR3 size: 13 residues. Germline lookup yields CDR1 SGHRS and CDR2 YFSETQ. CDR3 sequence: CASSRGSNTEAFF. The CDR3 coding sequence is TGCGCCAGCAGCCGGGGCTCGAACACTGAAGCTTTCTTT.

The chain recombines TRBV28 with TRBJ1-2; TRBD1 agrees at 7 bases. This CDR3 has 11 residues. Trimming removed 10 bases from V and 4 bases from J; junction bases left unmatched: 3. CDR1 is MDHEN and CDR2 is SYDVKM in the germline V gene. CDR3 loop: CATGDSYGYTF. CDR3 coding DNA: TGTGCCACCGGGGACAGCTATGGCTACACCTTC.

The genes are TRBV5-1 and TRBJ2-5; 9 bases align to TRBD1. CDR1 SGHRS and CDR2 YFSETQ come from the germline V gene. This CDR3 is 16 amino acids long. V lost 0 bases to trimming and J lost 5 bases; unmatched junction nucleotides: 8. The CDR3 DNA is TGCGCCAGCAGCTTGGTGGCCGGGACAGGGATTGAGACCCAGTACTTC. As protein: CASSLVAGTGIETQYF.

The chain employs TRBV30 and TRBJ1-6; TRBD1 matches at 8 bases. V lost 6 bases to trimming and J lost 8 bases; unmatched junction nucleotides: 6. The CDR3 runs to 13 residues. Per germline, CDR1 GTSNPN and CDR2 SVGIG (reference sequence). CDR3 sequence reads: CACAQGDYSPLHF. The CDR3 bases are TGTGCCTGCGCACAGGGGGATTATTCACCCCTCCACTTT.

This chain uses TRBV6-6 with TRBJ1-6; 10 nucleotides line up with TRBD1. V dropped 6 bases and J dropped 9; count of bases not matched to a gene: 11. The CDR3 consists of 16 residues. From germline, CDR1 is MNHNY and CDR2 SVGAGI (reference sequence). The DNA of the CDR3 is TGTGCCAGCAGGGACGGGACAGGGGAGGTGGGTTCACCCCTCCACTTT. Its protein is CASRDGTGEVGSPLHF.

The CDR3 nucleotides read TGCGCCAGCAGCTTTCAGGGAGAGAACACTGAAGCTTTCTTT. It is translated as CASSFQGENTEAFF. The V call is TRBV5-1, the J call TRBJ1-1, with D perhaps TRBD1 (5 bases). Germline assignment: CDR1 SGHRS and CDR2 YFSETQ. The CDR3 totals 14 residues. Trimming left V 2 bases short and J 1 base short, with 9 bases between.

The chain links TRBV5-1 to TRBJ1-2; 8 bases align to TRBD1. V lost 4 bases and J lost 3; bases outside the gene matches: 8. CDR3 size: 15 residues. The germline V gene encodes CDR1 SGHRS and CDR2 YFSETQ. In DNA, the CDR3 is TGCGCCAGCAGCGGCGGACAGGGTTTCGACTATGGCTACACCTTC. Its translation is CASSGGQGFDYGYTF.

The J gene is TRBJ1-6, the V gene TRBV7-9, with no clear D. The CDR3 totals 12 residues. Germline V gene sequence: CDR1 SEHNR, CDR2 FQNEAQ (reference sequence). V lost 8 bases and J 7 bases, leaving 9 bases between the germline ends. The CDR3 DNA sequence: TGTGCCAGCGGTACTAGAAATTCACCCCTCCACTTT. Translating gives CASGTRNSPLHF.

The CDR3 bases are TGTGCCAGCAGTAATACGGGTATATCCCTTAGATATCAGCCCCAGCATTTT. It codes for CASSNTGISLRYQPQHF. V usage is TRBV28 and J usage is TRBJ1-5, with no clear D. The ends were cut back, 5 bases at V and 5 bases at J, with 22 bases in the middle. CDR1 and CDR2 (germline): MDHEN, SYDVKM. The CDR3 consists of 17 residues.

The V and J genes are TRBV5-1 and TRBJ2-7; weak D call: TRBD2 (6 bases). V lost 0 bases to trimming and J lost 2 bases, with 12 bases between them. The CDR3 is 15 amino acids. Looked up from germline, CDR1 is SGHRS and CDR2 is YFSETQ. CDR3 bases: TGCGCCAGCAGCTTGGGTAAGGAGGGAACCTACGAGCAGTACTTC. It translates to CASSLGKEGTYEQYF.

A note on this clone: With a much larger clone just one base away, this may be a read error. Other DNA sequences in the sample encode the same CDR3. The CDR3 spells CASSRDRSNQPQHF. CDR3 in DNA: TGTGCCAGCAGCCGGGACAGAAGCAATCAGCCCCAGCATTTT. This sequence joins TRBV7-9 and TRBJ1-5; the match to TRBD1 covers 7 bases. V was pared by 5 bases and J by 1 base, with 2 bases of the junction left unmatched. The CDR3 has 14 amino acids. CDR1 is SEHNR, CDR2 FQNEAQ, per germline (reference sequence).

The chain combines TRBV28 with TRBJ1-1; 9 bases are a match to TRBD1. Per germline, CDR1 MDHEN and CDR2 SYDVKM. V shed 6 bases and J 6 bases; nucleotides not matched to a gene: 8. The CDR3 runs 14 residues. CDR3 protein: CASRTTGGKAEAFF. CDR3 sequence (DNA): TGTGCCAGCAGAACAACAGGGGGCAAGGCTGAAGCTTTCTTT.

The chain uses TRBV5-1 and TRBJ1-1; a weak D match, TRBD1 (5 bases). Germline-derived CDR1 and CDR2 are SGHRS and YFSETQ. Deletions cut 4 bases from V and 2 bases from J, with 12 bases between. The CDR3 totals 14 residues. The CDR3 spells CASSRDSSNTEAFF. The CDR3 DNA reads TGCGCCAGCAGCCGCGACAGCTCCAACACTGAAGCTTTCTTT.

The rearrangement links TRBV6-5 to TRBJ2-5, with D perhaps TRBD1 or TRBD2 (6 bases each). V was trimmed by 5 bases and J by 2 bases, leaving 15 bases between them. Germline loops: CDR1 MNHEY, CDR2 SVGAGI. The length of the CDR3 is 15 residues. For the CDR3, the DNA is TGTGCCAGCAGTCGCCCGGGGGCCTCGCAAGAGACCCAGTACTTC. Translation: CASSRPGASQETQYF.

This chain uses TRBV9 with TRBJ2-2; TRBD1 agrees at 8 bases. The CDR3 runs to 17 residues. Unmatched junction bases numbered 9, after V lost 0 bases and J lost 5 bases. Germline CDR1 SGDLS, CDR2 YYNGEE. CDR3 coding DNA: TGTGCCAGCAGCGTAGGAGCAGGGGGCGGTTGGACCGGGGAGCTGTTTTTT. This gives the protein CASSVGAGGGWTGELFF.